The clone carrying this T cell receptor beta chain was recorded only once. These data are taken from a study of blood T cell repertoires in COVID-19. The germline V and J ends were trimmed by 1 base and 4 bases, with 13 bases remaining between them. Germline V lookup: CDR1 SEHNR, CDR2 FQNEAQ (reference sequence). The CDR3 length is 15 residues. Authors' methods: Nucleated cell number was recorded as an estimate derived from reference gene primer amplification. Assay used: immunoSEQ multiplex PCR; TCRdb lists only in-frame clones, some missing. Clone size and the V and J calls come from that table; the DNA yielded D and trimming. The sample shows 390,000 or so clones, around 87% of them seen only once.

The specimen was peripheral blood. This TCR derives from a woman aged 25-40 years with COVID-19, enrolled during active disease. This chain uses TRBV7-9 with TRBJ1-1, with D hard to call. CDR3 bases: TGTGCCAGCAGCTTAGACTCCTACGCTGCCACTGAAGCTTTCTTT. Residues: CASSLDSYAATEAFF.